This T cell receptor (beta chain) is drawn from a study of blood T cell repertoires in COVID-19. Across the whole study: PBMCs, B-cell-depleted T cells, or T cells provided the cDNA or gDNA that made up the material.

In germline, CDR1 is SGHTA, CDR2 FQGNSA. CDR3 length: 13 residues. Trimming removed 3 bases from V and 6 bases from J, with 11 bases in between. Data came from immunoSEQ multiplex PCR; TCRdb stores just in-frame clones and leaves some out. The sample contains approximately 240,000 clones, 80% to 95% of which appear only once. Participant ages covered about 18 to 100 years across some 25 US areas. Participant-reported clinical history was the basis for cohort assignment. All recovered Cohort 3 donors got two negative PCRs, got clearance, or saw symptom resolution. V is TRBV7-2 and J is TRBJ1-2; D is undetermined. The sequenced sample was PBMCs or T cells enriched from blood (not recorded which). This clonotype originated in a young woman who had recovered from COVID-19. The CDR3 loop reads CASSFPGENGYTF. The CDR3 nucleotides read TGTGCCAGCAGCTTCCCCGGAGAGAATGGCTACACCTTC.